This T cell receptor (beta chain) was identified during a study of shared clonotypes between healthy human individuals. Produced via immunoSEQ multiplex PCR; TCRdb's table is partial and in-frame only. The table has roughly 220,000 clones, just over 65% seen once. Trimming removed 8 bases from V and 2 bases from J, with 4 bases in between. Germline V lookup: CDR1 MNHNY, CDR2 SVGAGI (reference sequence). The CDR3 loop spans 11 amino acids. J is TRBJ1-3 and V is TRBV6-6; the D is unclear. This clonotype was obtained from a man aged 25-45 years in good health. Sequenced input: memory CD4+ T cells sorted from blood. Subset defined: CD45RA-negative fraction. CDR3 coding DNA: TGTGCCAGCGTTACTGGAAACACCATATATTTT. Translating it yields CASVTGNTIYF.